This TCR beta chain derives from a study of blood T cells in healthy people across ages. This clonotype was observed a single time. V gave up 3 bases and J gave up 7 bases; unmatched junction bases: 11. Germline-derived CDR1 and CDR2 are SEHNR and FQNEAQ (reference sequence). The CDR3 spans 16 residues. Using a J-beta primer mix together with a sample-barcoded 5' primer, a second PCR was run for about 6 to 11 cycles. TCRdb itself ran the 5' RACE reads through MiXCR, one entry per CDR3 protein. The table includes hundreds of thousands of distinct CDR3 sequences, around 49% detected once. This rearrangement joins TRBV7-9 to TRBJ2-1, with 8 positions matching TRBD2. This clonotype was sampled from a man between 25 and 39 years old in good health. Specimen: blood. The CDR3 spells CASSFLGSGAPNEQFF. The DNA for the CDR3 is TGTGCCAGCAGCTTCCTGGGTAGCGGGGCCCCTAATGAGCAGTTCTTC.